One sample yielded the 23 T cell receptor beta chains listed below, sequenced in a study of regulatory T cells in long-lasting Graves disease. As to time point: persistent/refractory GD, antithyroid drugs over 5 years with positive TRAb. PBMC-extracted RNA yielded the TCR library. HTBI primers from iRepertoire and Arm-PCR of CDR3 regions yielded the TCR beta libraries. MiXCR, applied by TCRdb to the multiplex PCR reads, yields one record per CDR3 protein. The sample has hundreds of thousands of distinct CDR3 sequences, about 18% seen once. The sample in question was peripheral blood mononuclear cells (PBMCs), obtained when the disease was refractory, from a patient treated with antithyroid drugs. These receptor sequences come from a female donor with Graves disease.

The chain carries TRBV25-1 and TRBJ2-2, with D possibly TRBD1 on 6 matching bases. From germline, CDR1 is MGHDK and CDR2 SYGVNS. Trimming removed 3 bases from V and 5 bases from J, with 19 bases in between. There are 17 residues in the CDR3. The CDR3 DNA sequence: TGTGCCAGCAGTGAGGACGGCCAGGGGCCTGGGACCGGGGAGCTGTTTTTT. Translation gives CASSEDGQGPGTGELFF.

The V call is TRBV25-1, the J call TRBJ1-5; 9 bases are a match to TRBD1. CDR1 is MGHDK and CDR2 is SYGVNS in the germline V gene. This CDR3 has 18 amino acids. The junction had 14 bases not matched to a gene; V was cut back by 8 bases and J by 0 bases. The CDR3 sequence: CASVKQGATVYSNQPQHF. For the CDR3, the DNA is TGTGCCAGCGTAAAACAGGGGGCTACCGTTTATAGCAATCAGCCCCAGCATTTT.

The chain is built from TRBV20-1 and TRBJ2-7, with 14 bases identical to TRBD2. Germline loops: CDR1 DFQATT, CDR2 SNEGSKA (reference sequence). The V and J ends lost 2 bases and 7 bases, in that order; junction bases with no gene match: 16. The CDR3 extends over 18 amino acids. The CDR3: CSARFVSGLAGEPGEQYF. CDR3 nucleotides: TGCAGTGCTAGATTTGTCTCGGGACTAGCGGGAGAGCCGGGGGAGCAGTACTTC.

The V gene is TRBV15, the J gene TRBJ2-7; 11 bases agree with TRBD2. Trimming cost V 5 bases and J 3 bases; bases outside gene matches: 3. The CDR3 extends over 14 amino acids. Germline values: CDR1 LNHNV, CDR2 YYDKDF (reference sequence). In nucleotides, the CDR3 is TGTGCCACCAGCCTTACTAGCGGGAGCTACGAGCAGTACTTC. Residues: CATSLTSGSYEQYF.

This clonotype occurred a few times. The chain has TRBV18 and TRBJ1-1; D remains ambiguous. The CDR3 length is 14 residues. The V gene lost 3 bases and the J gene lost 1 base, with 9 bases spanning the gap. Germline V gene data show CDR1 as KGHSH and CDR2 as LQKENI. The CDR3 region is CASSPQVGNTEAFF. The CDR3 DNA follows: TGTGCCAGCTCACCCCAGGTAGGGAACACTGAAGCTTTCTTT.

This clonotype was detected many times. The rearrangement links TRBV12-3 or TRBV12-4 to TRBJ1-1; D is unclear. The CDR3 runs to 13 residues. Trimming left V 4 bases short and J 0 bases short, with 6 bases between. This chain's CDR3 is CASSWRLNTEAFF. The CDR3 DNA is TGTGCCAGCAGTTGGAGACTGAACACTGAAGCTTTCTTT.

This clonotype showed up just a few times. The chain couples TRBV5-1 to TRBJ2-5; the D gene is possibly TRBD2 (6 bases). With 3 bases removed from V and 3 bases from J, the gap between germline ends came to 18 bases. CDR3 length: 16 residues. Germline loops: CDR1 SGHRS, CDR2 YFSETQ. The CDR3 DNA reads as TGCGCCAGCAGCTGGAACTTACCGGGACTCAAAGAGACCCAGTACTTC. Amino acids: CASSWNLPGLKETQYF.

This clonotype was detected ten times or more. The J gene is TRBJ1-5, the V gene TRBV11-2; D uncertain. Germline values: CDR1 SGHAT, CDR2 FQNNGV. This CDR3 comprises 12 residues. V shed 4 bases and J shed 8 bases, with 9 bases lying between them. The CDR3 nucleotides read TGTGCCAGCAGCTACGGCGGGGAGCCCCAGCATTTT. It yields the protein CASSYGGEPQHF.

This clonotype has just a few counts. This sequence joins TRBV6-1 and TRBJ2-7, with D possibly TRBD1 on 5 matching bases. The CDR3 loop spans 12 amino acids. CDR1 is MNHNS and CDR2 is SASEGT in the germline V gene. With 6 bases removed from V and 6 bases from J, the gap between germline ends came to 12 bases. In nucleotides, the CDR3 is TGTGCCAGCAGCCCTAGGACACCCGAGCAGTACTTC. Its protein product is CASSPRTPEQYF.

This clonotype has ten or more counts. The chain has TRBV12-3 or TRBV12-4 and TRBJ1-2, with TRBD1 matching over 8 bases. The CDR3 has 12 residues. The trim removed 5 bases at V and 4 bases at J, leaving 0 bases unmatched. CDR3 in amino acids: CASSGTGYGYTF. CDR3 bases: TGTGCCAGCAGTGGGACAGGCTATGGCTACACCTTC.

At least ten counts were recorded for this clonotype. The chain uses TRBV28 and TRBJ2-4; the D gene is possibly TRBD2 (7 bases). Germline V gives CDR1 MDHEN, CDR2 SYDVKM. This CDR3 is built from 19 residues. V lost 2 bases, J lost 1 base, and 21 bases lay in between. The DNA for the CDR3 is TGTGCCAGCAGTTTAAGTGCGGCGGGGGCGATGCGGGCCAAAAACATTCAGTACTTC. The encoded protein is CASSLSAAGAMRAKNIQYF.

This clonotype was observed at least ten times. V and J are TRBV20-1 and TRBJ2-5; D unresolved. CDR1 is DFQATT and CDR2 is SNEGSKA in the germline V gene (reference sequence). The V and J ends lost 3 bases and 1 base respectively, with 9 bases between them. The CDR3 length is 13 residues. The CDR3 sequence: CSASISFQETQYF. The CDR3 region has the DNA TGCAGTGCTAGTATTAGTTTCCAAGAGACCCAGTACTTC.

As for this clonotype: A far larger clone is only one base removed, so a read error is likely. CDR3 residues: CASGPGTGGETQYF. The CDR3 DNA sequence: TGTGCCAGCGGTCCCGGGACAGGGGGGGAGACCCAGTACTTC. This chain links TRBV27 with TRBJ2-5; TRBD1 agrees at 11 bases. The germline V gene encodes CDR1 MNHEY and CDR2 SMNVEV (reference sequence). The CDR3 has 14 residues. With 8 bases clipped from V and 5 bases from J, the junction kept 7 bases outside the gene matches.

This clonotype was seen repeatedly, ten times or more. The V gene is TRBV6-1, the J gene TRBJ2-5, with D tentatively TRBD1 (6 bases). Germline-derived CDR1 and CDR2 are MNHNS and SASEGT. The CDR3 is 12 residues long. Trimming removed 0 bases from V and 9 bases from J, with 8 bases in between. CDR3 coding DNA: TGTGCCAGCAGTGAAGCGAACAGGGCCCAGTACTTC. Translation: CASSEANRAQYF.

V usage is TRBV4-1 and J usage is TRBJ1-2, with 7 bases fitting TRBD1. The CDR3 covers 13 residues. Trimming took 3 bases from V and 7 from J; bases not matched to a gene: 5. Per germline, CDR1 MGHRA and CDR2 YSYEKL. DNA of the CDR3: TGCGCCAGCAGCCAGACAGGGTCCGTTGGCTACACCTTC. It specifies CASSQTGSVGYTF.

This clonotype came up a few times. The V gene is TRBV19, the J gene TRBJ2-6; a possible D gene is TRBD1 (5 bases). From germline, CDR1 is LNHDA and CDR2 SQIVND (reference sequence). The CDR3 is 16 residues long. V was clipped by 5 bases and J by 0 bases, with 11 bases between them. CDR3 protein: CASSLQALSGANVLTF. The CDR3 bases are TGTGCCAGTAGTCTACAGGCTCTCTCTGGGGCCAACGTCCTGACTTTC.

The CDR3 sequence: CASSQEAGSSGNTIYF. The DNA for the CDR3 is TGCGCCAGCAGCCAAGAGGCAGGGAGCTCTGGAAACACCATATATTTT. This chain links TRBV4-1 with TRBJ1-3, with D possibly TRBD1 on 5 matching bases. This CDR3 is built from 16 residues. V was pared by 0 bases and J by 0 bases, with 9 bases between. Germline CDR1 is MGHRA and CDR2 is YSYEKL.

This clonotype showed up many times. The rearrangement joins TRBV12-3 or TRBV12-4 to TRBJ1-6, with D maybe TRBD1 (6 bases). CDR3 size: 13 residues. The germline V and J ends were trimmed by 6 bases and 10 bases, with 13 bases remaining between them. CDR3 region: CASSYREGSPLHF. The DNA for the CDR3 is TGTGCCAGCAGCTACAGGGAGGGGTCACCCCTCCACTTT.

This chain joins TRBV19 and TRBJ2-5, with 8 bases aligning to TRBD1. The trim removed 8 bases at V and 1 base at J, leaving 3 bases unmatched. The CDR3 is made up of 13 amino acids. From germline, CDR1 is LNHDA and CDR2 SQIVND (reference sequence). CDR3 DNA sequence: TGTGCCAGTCGCCAGGGGGCCCAAGAGACCCAGTACTTC. Protein sequence: CASRQGAQETQYF. The entire variable domain, with the rest obtained from reference TRBV19 and TRBJ2-5, is as follows: DGGITQSPKYLFRKEGQNVTLSCEQNLNHDAMYWYRQDPGQGLRLIYYSQIVNDFQKGDIAEGYSVSREKKESFPLTVTSAQKNPTAFYLCASRQGAQETQYFGPGTRLLVL.

This clonotype was recorded many times. This chain uses TRBV7-2 with TRBJ1-2; 7 nucleotides align to TRBD1. The CDR3 has 13 residues. V shed 6 bases and J 4 bases; nucleotides not matched to a gene: 5. Germline loops: CDR1 SGHTA, CDR2 FQGNSA. For the CDR3, the DNA is TGTGCCAGCAGTACGACAGGGATCTATGGCTACACCTTC. This codes for CASSTTGIYGYTF. Complete variable domain (other parts from reference TRBV7-2 and TRBJ1-2): GAGVSQSPSNKVTEKGKDVELRCDPISGHTALYWYRQSLGQGLEFLIYFQGNSAPDKSGLPSDRFSAERTGGSVSTLTIQRTQQEDSAVYLCASSTTGIYGYTFGSGTRLTVV.

This clonotype was picked up many times. CDR3 protein: CASSIDSYYGYTF. CDR3 bases: TGTGCCAGCAGTATTGACAGTTACTATGGCTACACCTTC. The rearrangement joins TRBV2 to TRBJ1-2, with D possibly TRBD1 on 5 matching bases. V was pared by 5 bases and J by 3 bases, with 10 bases between. Germline-derived CDR1 and CDR2 are SNHLY and FYNNEI. This CDR3 has 13 amino acids.

This clonotype was observed a handful of times. This chain links TRBV7-2 with TRBJ2-7; D is perhaps TRBD2 (5 bases). This CDR3 comprises 14 residues. Trimming cost V 1 base and J 4 bases, with 11 bases left between them. Per the germline V gene, CDR1 is SGHTA and CDR2 is FQGNSA. The CDR3 is CASSLDGDPYEQYF. DNA of the CDR3: TGTGCCAGCAGCTTAGACGGGGATCCTTACGAGCAGTACTTC.

The rearrangement uses TRBV7-3 and TRBJ2-7, with 8 nucleotides matching TRBD2. Germline CDR1 and CDR2: SGHTA and FQGTGA. J lost 6 bases, V lost 2 bases, and 6 bases had no gene match. There are 14 residues in the CDR3. Here the CDR3 DNA reads TGTGCCAGCAGCTTAGGGGGTAGCGGGATCGAGCAGTACTTC. Its translation is CASSLGGSGIEQYF.